The 8 T cell receptor beta chains below come from one sample, sequenced in a study of T cell responses to AZD1222 COVID-19 vaccine (dated by TCRdb to the early 2020s). Library construction relied on the immunoSEQ multiplex PCR assay. Drawn from immuneACCESS, this table holds only the in-frame rearrangements with V and J called that TCRdb kept. Clones are partly lost; checked studies trace under half to an unresolved V gene and leave the rest unexplained. The sample records about 140,000 clones, approximately 95% of which are singletons. The top ten constitute 0.75% to 1% of the sample. Explained via the paper, the time point label denotes: baseline before first vaccination. This specimen's treatment or condition label, interpreted: meningococcal conjugate vaccine given as trial control. The sequencing here drew on peripheral blood, taken on day 0 of MenACWY control vaccination. These receptors all stem from an adult in good health.

V gene TRBV24-1 combines with J gene TRBJ2-1, with D possibly being TRBD2 (5 bases). The CDR3 contains 13 residues. Germline-derived CDR1 and CDR2 are KGHDR and SFDVKD. Trimming removed 5 bases from V and 2 bases from J, with 6 bases in between. CDR3 amino acids: CATSAGTYNEQFF. The CDR3 bases are TGTGCCACCAGTGCCGGGACCTACAATGAGCAGTTCTTC.

The chain uses TRBV6-2 or TRBV6-3 and TRBJ2-7; the D is unclear. V lost 5 bases and J 2 bases, leaving 4 bases between the germline ends. The CDR3 spans 11 residues. Germline V gene sequence: CDR1 MNHEY, CDR2 SVGEGT. CDR3 coding DNA: TGTGCCAGCAGTCGGGCCTACGAGCAGTACTTC. It yields the protein CASSRAYEQYF.

This chain uses TRBV7-3 with TRBJ1-1; D gene unclear. The germline CDR1 and CDR2 sequences are SGHTA and FQGTGA. This CDR3 spans 14 amino acids. Trimming left V 5 bases short and J 1 base short, with 11 bases between. CDR3 nucleotide sequence: TGTGCCAGCAGCCCGGCCCCAGGGAACACTGAAGCTTTCTTT. Translating gives CASSPAPGNTEAFF.

The V and J genes are TRBV6-2 or TRBV6-3 and TRBJ1-2, with D unresolved. CDR1 is MNHEY and CDR2 is SVGEGT in the germline V gene. V was pared by 0 bases and J by 8 bases, with 7 bases between. This CDR3 has 12 residues. The CDR3 DNA reads as TGTGCCAGCAGTTACTCGATGGGCGGCTACACCTTC. Encoded protein: CASSYSMGGYTF.

This clone was observed once. V usage is TRBV2 and J usage is TRBJ1-1; D call uncertain. CDR3 length equals 12 residues. Looked up from germline, CDR1 is SNHLY and CDR2 is FYNNEI. V lost 6 bases, J lost 4 bases, and 9 bases lay in between. The CDR3 DNA sequence: TGTGCCAGCAGGTCTAGGCCCACTGAAGCTTTCTTT. Its protein is CASRSRPTEAFF.

This clone was recorded once. The V call is TRBV24-1, the J call TRBJ1-1, with D maybe TRBD1 (6 bases). Deletions cut 5 bases from V and 7 bases from J, with 13 bases between. The CDR3 sequence is 13 residues long. Germline loops: CDR1 KGHDR, CDR2 SFDVKD. The CDR3 loop is CATSGQGRGEAFF. CDR3 nucleotide sequence: TGTGCCACCAGTGGCCAGGGCAGGGGTGAAGCTTTCTTT.

Here the CDR3 DNA reads TGCAGCGTTGAAGGACTAGGGCGACGAAACACCGGGGAGCTGTTTTTT. This codes for CSVEGLGRRNTGELFF. This chain connects TRBV29-1 to TRBJ2-2; D is perhaps TRBD2 (6 bases). Deletions cut 1 base from V and 2 bases from J, with 14 bases between. CDR3 length: 16 amino acids. Germline loops: CDR1 SQVTM, CDR2 ANQGSEA.

The J gene is TRBJ1-2, the V gene TRBV5-6; maybe TRBD1 (6 bases). V dropped 3 bases and J dropped 6 bases, with 18 bases sitting between them. Germline V lookup: CDR1 SGHDT, CDR2 YYEEEE. The CDR3 has 15 amino acids. This chain's CDR3 is CASSWYVTGQNGYTF. The DNA of the CDR3 is TGTGCCAGCAGCTGGTATGTGACTGGACAGAATGGCTACACCTTC.